Listed below are T cell receptor gamma chains from one sample, sequenced in a study of Vδ1+ human thymocytes. TCRdb re-called the multiplex PCR reads with CATT. The data contain about 36,000 gamma-chain clones, over 20% of them singletons. Sequences were obtained from Vdelta1+ gamma-delta thymocytes from the thymus. The receptors were sampled from a girl under three years old who had congenital heart surgery. Both conserved end residues are part of each CDR3. Fields, in order: J gene, clone size, V gene, CDR3 DNA, CDR3 protein. Where a row states a size, it is once, few, many or the class of an expanded clone; other rows omit it.

TRGJ1/TRGJ2 | . | TRGV2 | TGTGCCACCTGGGACGGGCCCACAGCTGAGAATTATTATAAGAAACTCTTT | CATWDGPTAENYYKKLF
TRGJ1/TRGJ2 | few | TRGV2 | TGTGCCACCTGGGACGGGCCAGAGTATAAGAAACTCTTT | CATWDGPEYKKLF
TRGJ1/TRGJ2 | few | TRGV8 | TGTGCCACCTGGGCCCGTGGGTATAAGAAACTCTTT | CATWARGYKKLF
TRGJ1/TRGJ2 | few | TRGV3 | TGTGCCACCTGGGACAGGCGATCCCGATTACGGAAACTCTTT | CATWDRRSRLRKLF
TRGJ1/TRGJ2 | . | TRGV8 | TGTGCCACCTGGGATAGAGTATCGGAACTCTTT | CATWDRVSELF
TRGJ1/TRGJ2 | few | TRGV9 | TGTGCCTTGTGGGAGGCATCGGGGAATTATTATAAGAAACTCTTT | CALWEASGNYYKKLF
TRGJ1/TRGJ2 | . | TRGV2 | TGTGCCGCCTGGGACGGGATGGATTATTATAAGAAACTCTTT | CAAWDGMDYYKKLF
TRGJ1/TRGJ2 | . | TRGV9 | TGTGCCTTGTGGGGTCTGGATAAGAAACTCTTT | CALWGLDKKLF
TRGJ1/TRGJ2 | few | TRGV2 | TGTGCCACCTGGGACGGGCCCCGGAGATATAAGAAACTCTTT | CATWDGPRRYKKLF
TRGJP1 | few | TRGV4 | TGTGCCACCCCTGATACCACTGGTTGGTTCAAGATATTT | CATPDTTGWFKIF
TRGJ1/TRGJ2 | few | TRGV8 | TGTGCCACCTGGGATAACCGAATCGGATATTATTATAAGAAACTCTTT | CATWDNRIGYYYKKLF
TRGJ1/TRGJ2 | . | TRGV9 | TGTGCCTTGTGGACACCTCAACGAAAGAAACTCTTT | CALWTPQRKKLF
TRGJ1/TRGJ2 | . | TRGV9 | TGTGCCTTGTGGGAGGTGCCATCGCAGAATTATTATAAGAAACTCTTT | CALWEVPSQNYYKKLF
TRGJ1/TRGJ2 | . | TRGV3 | TGTGCCACCTGGGACAGCAGCTTTAGGTATAAGAAACTCTTT | CATWDSSFRYKKLF
TRGJ1/TRGJ2 | . | TRGV2 | TGTGCCACCTGGGACCTGGGGTATAAGAAACTCTTT | CATWDLGYKKLF
TRGJP2 | . | TRGV2 | TGTGCCACCTGGGACTGGGAGGGTAGTGATTGGGTCAAGACGTTT | CATWDWEGSDWVKTF
TRGJ1/TRGJ2 | . | TRGV4 | TGTGCCACCTGGGACGGGCTGGTCGAGAAACTCTTT | CATWDGLVEKLF
TRGJ1/TRGJ2 | few | TRGV8 | TGTGCCACCTGGGATGAGTGTTATTATAAGAAACTCTTT | CATWDECYYKKLF
TRGJ1/TRGJ2 | few | TRGV3 | TGTGCCACCTGGGACAGACCCTCCTTGCCCCCTACTGCAAGCCGTTTGGGGAAGAAACTCTTT | CATWDRPSLPPTASRLGKKLF
TRGJ1/TRGJ2 | . | TRGV4 | TGTGCCACCTGGGATGGGCGTTTGAGAGTTCGGAGTTATAAGAAACTCTTT | CATWDGRLRVRSYKKLF
TRGJP2 | . | TRGV4 | TGTGCCACCTGGGATTGGGGGGAGAATAGTGATTGGATCAAGACGTTT | CATWDWGENSDWIKTF
TRGJ1/TRGJ2 | few | TRGV2 | TGTGCCACACCCAGCAAGAATTATTATAAGAAACTCTTT | CATPSKNYYKKLF
TRGJ1/TRGJ2 | few | TRGV8 | TGTGCCACCTGGGGGCGTTATTATAAGAAACTCTTT | CATWGRYYKKLF
TRGJ1/TRGJ2 | few | TRGV9 | TGTGCCTTGTGGGAGGTGCTTCGAAATTATTATAAGAAACTCTTT | CALWEVLRNYYKKLF
TRGJ1/TRGJ2 | . | TRGV9 | TGTGCCTTGTGGGAGGTGCACCCCTTTTATTATAAGAATCTCTTT | CALWEVHPFYYKNLF
TRGJ1/TRGJ2 | once | TRGV2 | TGTGCCACCTGGGACGGGCTCCAGAATTATTATAAGAAACTCTTT | CATWDGLQNYYKKLF
TRGJ1/TRGJ2 | . | TRGV4 | TGTGCCACCTGGGATGGACCGGAGAAACTCTTT | CATWDGPEKLF
TRGJP2 | . | TRGV3 | TGTGCCACCTGGGACACCCGCCCCTGGGGGAGTGATTGGATCAAGACGTTT | CATWDTRPWGSDWIKTF
TRGJ1/TRGJ2 | few | TRGV4 | TGTGCCACCTGGGATGACCCTTATAAGAAACTCTTT | CATWDDPYKKLF
TRGJ1/TRGJ2 | few | TRGV8 | TGTGCCACCTGGGATAGTCCTGTCGGTTATTATAAGAAACTCTTT | CATWDSPVGYYKKLF
TRGJ1/TRGJ2 | . | TRGV2 | TGTGCCACCTGGGACGAAAAACGGAATTATTATAAGAAACTCTTT | CATWDEKRNYYKKLF
TRGJ1/TRGJ2 | . | TRGV4 | TGTGCCACCTGCAATAAGAAACTCTTT | CATCNKKLF
TRGJ1/TRGJ2 | few | TRGV9 | TGTGCCTTGTGGTTAGAACTGGGACAGAAACTCTTT | CALWLELGQKLF
TRGJ1/TRGJ2 | . | TRGV4 | TGTGCCACCTGGGATGGGCCCGTACGGTATTATAAGAAACTCTTT | CATWDGPVRYYKKLF
TRGJ1/TRGJ2 | few | TRGV2 | TGTGCCACCTGGGACGGGCAGGGGTGTAAGAAACTCTTT | CATWDGQGCKKLF
TRGJ1/TRGJ2 | few | TRGV4 | TGTGCCACCTGGGCTGGGTGTAAGCAGAAACTCTTT | CATWAGCKQKLF
TRGJ1/TRGJ2 | . | TRGV4 | TGTGCCACCTGGGATGGGCAAGGGAGTTATTATAAGAAACTCTTT | CATWDGQGSYYKKLF
TRGJ1/TRGJ2 | . | TRGV3 | TGTGCCACCTGGGACAGTAGGAATTATTATAAGAAACTCTTT | CATWDSRNYYKKLF
TRGJ1/TRGJ2 | . | TRGV2 | TGTGCCACCTGGGACGGGCTGGGTCAGAAACTCTTT | CATWDGLGQKLF
TRGJ1/TRGJ2 | . | TRGV9 | TGTGCCTTGTGGGAGGCTCGGGGGTCCTATAAGAAACTCTTT | CALWEARGSYKKLF
TRGJ1/TRGJ2 | many | TRGV2 | TGTGCCACCTGGGACGGGCTTTGGTATAAGAAACTCTTT | CATWDGLWYKKLF
TRGJ1/TRGJ2 | . | TRGV3 | TGTGCCACCTGGGACCCTCCCCCATATAAGAAACTCTTT | CATWDPPPYKKLF
TRGJ1/TRGJ2 | . | TRGV9 | TGTGCCTTGTGGGGCCACAAGAAACTCTTT | CALWGHKKLF
TRGJP2 | few | TRGV2 | TGTGCCACCTGGATGGGGGGTAGTGATTGGATCAAGACGTTT | CATWMGGSDWIKTF